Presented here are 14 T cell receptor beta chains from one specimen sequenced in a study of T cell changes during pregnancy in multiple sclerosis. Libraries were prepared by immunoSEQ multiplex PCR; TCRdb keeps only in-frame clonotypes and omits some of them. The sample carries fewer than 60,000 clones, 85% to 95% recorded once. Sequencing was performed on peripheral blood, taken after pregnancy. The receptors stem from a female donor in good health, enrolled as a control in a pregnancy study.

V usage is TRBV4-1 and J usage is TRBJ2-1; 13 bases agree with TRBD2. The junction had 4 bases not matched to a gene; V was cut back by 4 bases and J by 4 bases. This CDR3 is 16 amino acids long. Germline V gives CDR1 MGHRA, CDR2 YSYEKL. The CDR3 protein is CASSPKGLAGYNEQFF. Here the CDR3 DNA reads TGCGCCAGCAGCCCTAAGGGACTAGCGGGGTACAATGAGCAGTTCTTC.

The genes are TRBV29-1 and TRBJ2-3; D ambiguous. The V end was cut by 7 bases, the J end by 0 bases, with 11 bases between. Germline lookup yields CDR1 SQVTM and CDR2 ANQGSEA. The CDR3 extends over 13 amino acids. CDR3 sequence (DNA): TGCAGCGGACTCAAATTTAGCACAGATACGCAGTATTTT. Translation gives CSGLKFSTDTQYF.

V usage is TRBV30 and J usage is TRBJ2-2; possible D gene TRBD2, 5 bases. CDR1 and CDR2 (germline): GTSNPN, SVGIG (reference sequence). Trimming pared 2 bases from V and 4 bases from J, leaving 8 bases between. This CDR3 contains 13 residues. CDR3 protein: CAWSRGFTGELFF. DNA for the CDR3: TGTGCCTGGAGTAGAGGGTTCACCGGGGAGCTGTTTTTT.

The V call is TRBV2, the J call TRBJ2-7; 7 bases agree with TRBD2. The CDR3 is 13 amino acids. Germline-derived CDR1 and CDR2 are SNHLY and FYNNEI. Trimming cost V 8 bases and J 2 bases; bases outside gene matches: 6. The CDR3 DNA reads TGTGCCAGCGGTCTAGCGGTTACCTACGAGCAGTACTTC. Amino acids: CASGLAVTYEQYF. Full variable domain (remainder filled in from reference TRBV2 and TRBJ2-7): EPEVTQTPSHQVTQMGQEVILRCVPISNHLYFYWYRQILGQKVEFLVSFYNNEISEKSEIFDDQFSVERPDGSNFTLKIRSTKLEDSAMYFCASGLAVTYEQYFGPGTRLTVT.

As DNA, the CDR3 is TGCGCCAGCACCCTACCCAATTCCTACGAGCAGTACTTC. It is translated as CASTLPNSYEQYF. This chain links TRBV5-1 with TRBJ2-7; D is unclear. V lost 6 bases, J lost 1 base, and 11 bases lay in between. CDR3 size: 13 residues. Germline V gene data show CDR1 as SGHRS and CDR2 as YFSETQ.

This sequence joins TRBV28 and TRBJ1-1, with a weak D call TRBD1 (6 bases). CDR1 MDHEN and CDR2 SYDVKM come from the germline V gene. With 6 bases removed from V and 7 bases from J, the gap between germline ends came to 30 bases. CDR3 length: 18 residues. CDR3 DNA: TGTGCCAGCAGCCCATTGGGACAAGCAAGGCCCGGAACAGGTGAAGCTTTCTTT. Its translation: CASSPLGQARPGTGEAFF.

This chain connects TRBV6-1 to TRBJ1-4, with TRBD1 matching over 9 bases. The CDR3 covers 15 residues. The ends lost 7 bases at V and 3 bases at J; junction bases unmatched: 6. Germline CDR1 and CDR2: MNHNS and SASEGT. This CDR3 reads CASNSDRGANEKLFF. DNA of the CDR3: TGTGCCAGCAACTCAGACAGGGGGGCTAATGAAAAACTGTTTTTT.

CDR3 in amino acids: CASSPQTGTGNTIYF. In DNA, the CDR3 is TGTGCCAGCAGCCCTCAGACAGGGACCGGAAACACCATATATTTT. This rearrangement joins TRBV7-2 to TRBJ1-3; TRBD1 matches 7 bases. This CDR3 has 15 residues. After removal of 5 bases from V and 4 bases from J, the junction contained 8 bases not matched to a gene. Germline V gene lookup returns CDR1 SGHTA and CDR2 FQGNSA.

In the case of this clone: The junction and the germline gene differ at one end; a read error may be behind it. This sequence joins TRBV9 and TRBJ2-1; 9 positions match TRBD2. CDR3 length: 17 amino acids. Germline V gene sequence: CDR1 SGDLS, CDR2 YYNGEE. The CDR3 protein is CASSPDQGQGRGAGGLF. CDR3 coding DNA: TGTGCCAGCAGCCCGGACCAAGGTCAAGGGCGGGGAGCGGGAGGCCTCTTC.

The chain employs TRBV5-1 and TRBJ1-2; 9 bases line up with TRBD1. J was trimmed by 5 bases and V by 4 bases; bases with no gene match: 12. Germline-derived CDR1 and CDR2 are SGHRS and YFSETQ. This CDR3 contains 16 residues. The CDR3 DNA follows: TGCGCCAGCAGCCCGGGAACAGGGGGCATCGTTTATGGCTACACCTTC. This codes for CASSPGTGGIVYGYTF.

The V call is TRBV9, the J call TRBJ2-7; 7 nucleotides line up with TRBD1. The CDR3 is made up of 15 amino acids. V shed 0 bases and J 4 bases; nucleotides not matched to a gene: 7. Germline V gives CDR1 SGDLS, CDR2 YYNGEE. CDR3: CASSVDRGIGYEQYF. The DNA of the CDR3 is TGTGCCAGCAGCGTAGACAGGGGAATTGGGTACGAGCAGTACTTC.

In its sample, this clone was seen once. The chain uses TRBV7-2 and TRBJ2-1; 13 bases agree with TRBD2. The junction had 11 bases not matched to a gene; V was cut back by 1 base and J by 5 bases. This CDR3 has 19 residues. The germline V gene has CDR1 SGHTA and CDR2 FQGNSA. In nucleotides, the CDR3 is TGTGCCAGCAGCTTAGTGGGACTAGCGGGACCGCTATTGAACAATGAGCAGTTCTTC. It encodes CASSLVGLAGPLLNNEQFF.

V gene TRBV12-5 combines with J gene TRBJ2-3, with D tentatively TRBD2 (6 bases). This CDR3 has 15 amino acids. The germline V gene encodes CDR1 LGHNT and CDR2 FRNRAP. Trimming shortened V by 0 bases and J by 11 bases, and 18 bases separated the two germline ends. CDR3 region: CASGLVRESLFGQYF. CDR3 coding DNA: TGTGCTAGTGGTTTGGTACGGGAGTCCCTTTTTGGGCAGTATTTT.

The CDR3 DNA sequence: TGTGCCAGTATGGCAGGGAACTACGAGCAGTACTTC. Protein product: CASMAGNYEQYF. This chain uses TRBV19 with TRBJ2-7; a possible D gene is TRBD1 (5 bases). V lost 7 bases and J lost 3, with 10 bases in between. This CDR3 contains 12 residues. Germline CDR1 and CDR2: LNHDA and SQIVND (reference sequence).